This TCR beta chain was identified during a study of blood T cell repertoires in COVID-19. Study-level information: T cells, B-cell-depleted T cells, or PBMCs supplied cDNA or gDNA.

Measured with immunoSEQ multiplex PCR; TCRdb has only the in-frame clones, and not every one. The profile shows about 480,000 clones, roughly 90% of them singletons. The CDR3 is 13 residues long. Looked up from germline, CDR1 is LNHNV and CDR2 is YYDKDF (reference sequence). Trimming shortened V by 8 bases and J by 4 bases, and 14 bases separated the two germline ends. Recruits, aged roughly 18 to 89 years, lived in roughly 22 US areas. Cohort assignment relied on participant-reported clinical history. The specimen was PBMCs or T cells enriched from blood (not recorded which). J is TRBJ1-2 and V is TRBV15; maybe TRBD1 (5 bases). The TCR comes from a woman in her forties who had recovered from COVID-19. This chain's CDR3 is CATAADRTYGYTF. The CDR3 DNA reads as TGTGCCACCGCAGCTGACAGAACCTATGGCTACACCTTC.